The 4 T cell receptor beta chains listed next were all sequenced from one sample in a study of lymphopenia after photon versus proton radiotherapy. This table comes from immunoSEQ multiplex PCR, and its TCRdb copy is limited to in-frame clones, with some not included. The sample includes 68,000 or so clones, approximately 90% of them seen just once. Sequenced material: peripheral blood, taken from a patient treated with photon-based radiotherapy. These receptors all stem from a woman aged 70-85 years with pancreatic cancer.

The V and J genes are TRBV28 and TRBJ2-1; tentatively, D is TRBD1 (7 bases). The V gene lost 2 bases and the J gene lost 3 bases, with 8 bases spanning the gap. There are 14 residues in the CDR3. Germline V lookup: CDR1 MDHEN, CDR2 SYDVKM. The CDR3 coding sequence is TGTGCCAGCAGTTTACAGGGGGGCTACAATGAGCAGTTCTTC. Its translation is CASSLQGGYNEQFF. Filled out from reference TRBV28 and TRBJ2-1, the complete variable domain reads DVKVTQSSRYLVKRTGEKVFLECVQDMDHENMFWYRQDPGLGLRLIYFSYDVKMKEKGDIPEGYSVSREKKERFSLILESASTNQTSMYLCASSLQGGYNEQFFGPGTRLTVL.

The V and J genes are TRBV7-9 and TRBJ2-1; 10 nucleotides agree with TRBD2. This CDR3 has 14 residues. CDR1 SEHNR and CDR2 FQNEAQ come from the germline V gene (reference sequence). V shed 5 bases and J 3 bases; nucleotides not matched to a gene: 1. This CDR3 is CASSRTSGYNEQFF. CDR3 coding DNA: TGTGCCAGCAGCCGGACTAGCGGCTACAATGAGCAGTTCTTC. Based on the CDR3 plus reference TRBV7-9 and TRBJ2-1, the full variable domain is DTGVSQNPRHKITKRGQNVTFRCDPISEHNRLYWYRQTLGQGPEFLTYFQNEAQLEKSRLLSDRFSAERPKGSFSTLEIQRTEQGDSAMYLCASSRTSGYNEQFFGPGTRLTVL.

The CDR3 DNA follows: TGTGCCAGCAGCTTAGGGGGAAATGGCTACACCTTC. Protein: CASSLGGNGYTF. This chain joins TRBV5-6 and TRBJ1-2; weak D call: TRBD1 (6 bases). CDR1 and CDR2 from the germline V gene are SGHDT and YYEEEE. The CDR3 is 12 residues long. Deletions cut 2 bases from V and 6 bases from J, with 8 bases between.

This chain uses TRBV7-8 with TRBJ2-7; TRBD1 matches at 9 bases. The V segment lost 5 bases and the J segment 1 base; nucleotides outside the gene matches: 6. This CDR3 region has 15 residues. Germline V lookup: CDR1 SGHVS, CDR2 FQNEAQ. The CDR3 reads CASSQIGQGSYEQYF. The CDR3 bases are TGTGCCAGCAGCCAAATCGGACAGGGGTCCTACGAGCAGTACTTC.